One sample yielded the 5 T cell receptor beta chains listed below, sequenced in a study of CD8+CD57+ T cells in acquired aplastic anemia. For CDR3 and TCR beta VDJ profiling, genomic DNA was the template used. Using its own MiXCR run on the reads, TCRdb lists one record per CDR3 protein. The sample has 130,000 or so distinct CDR3 sequences, almost 40% seen once. Patients sequenced had flow cytometry evidence of CD8+CD57+ cell expansion. Sequencing was carried out using sorted CD4+, CD8+, or CD8+CD57+ T cells (not recorded which) from PBMCs. Receptors were obtained from a human donor with aplastic anemia.

This clonotype was seen ten or more times. The chain is built from TRBV19 and TRBJ2-1; 9 bases agree with TRBD2. The germline gives CDR1 LNHDA, CDR2 SQIVND (reference sequence). V shed 5 bases and J 4 bases; nucleotides not matched to a gene: 12. The length of the CDR3 is 17 residues. The CDR3 spells CASSQTLGLASYNEQFF. For the CDR3, the DNA is TGTGCCAGTAGTCAAACATTAGGACTAGCGTCTTACAATGAGCAGTTCTTC.

This rearrangement joins TRBV12-3 or TRBV12-4 to TRBJ1-1; unclear D gene. The CDR3 has 15 amino acids. V lost 3 bases, J lost 1 base, and 12 bases lay in between. In DNA, the CDR3 is TGTGCCAGCAGTTTCCCCGGACGGAGGAACACTGAAGCTTTCTTT. Its translation: CASSFPGRRNTEAFF.

This clonotype was picked up many times. The chain links TRBV6-1 to TRBJ2-7; D might be TRBD2 (6 bases). The CDR3 runs 13 residues. Germline V gives CDR1 MNHNS, CDR2 SASEGT. The V gene lost 4 bases and the J gene lost 2 bases, with 9 bases spanning the gap. CDR3 in amino acids: CASSVWGAYEQYF. CDR3 nucleotide sequence: TGTGCCAGCAGTGTGTGGGGGGCCTACGAGCAGTACTTC.

Many counts were recorded for this clonotype. The chain links TRBV7-9 to TRBJ2-5; D uncertain. CDR1 and CDR2 from the germline V gene are SEHNR and FQNEAQ (reference sequence). The CDR3 extends over 14 amino acids. Trimming pared 5 bases from V and 0 bases from J, leaving 10 bases between. In nucleotides, the CDR3 is TGTGCCAGCAGCCTCGACCTGTACCAAGAGACCCAGTACTTC. Translation gives CASSLDLYQETQYF.

The chain has TRBV18 and TRBJ2-6; TRBD1 agrees at 9 bases. The CDR3 totals 19 residues. V gave up 4 bases and J gave up 2 bases; unmatched junction bases: 12. Germline V gene data show CDR1 as KGHSH and CDR2 as LQKENI. The CDR3 bases are TGTGCCAGCTCACTCCTATCCCCGACAGGGGGTGCTGGGGCCAACGTCCTGACTTTC. It yields the protein CASSLLSPTGGAGANVLTF.